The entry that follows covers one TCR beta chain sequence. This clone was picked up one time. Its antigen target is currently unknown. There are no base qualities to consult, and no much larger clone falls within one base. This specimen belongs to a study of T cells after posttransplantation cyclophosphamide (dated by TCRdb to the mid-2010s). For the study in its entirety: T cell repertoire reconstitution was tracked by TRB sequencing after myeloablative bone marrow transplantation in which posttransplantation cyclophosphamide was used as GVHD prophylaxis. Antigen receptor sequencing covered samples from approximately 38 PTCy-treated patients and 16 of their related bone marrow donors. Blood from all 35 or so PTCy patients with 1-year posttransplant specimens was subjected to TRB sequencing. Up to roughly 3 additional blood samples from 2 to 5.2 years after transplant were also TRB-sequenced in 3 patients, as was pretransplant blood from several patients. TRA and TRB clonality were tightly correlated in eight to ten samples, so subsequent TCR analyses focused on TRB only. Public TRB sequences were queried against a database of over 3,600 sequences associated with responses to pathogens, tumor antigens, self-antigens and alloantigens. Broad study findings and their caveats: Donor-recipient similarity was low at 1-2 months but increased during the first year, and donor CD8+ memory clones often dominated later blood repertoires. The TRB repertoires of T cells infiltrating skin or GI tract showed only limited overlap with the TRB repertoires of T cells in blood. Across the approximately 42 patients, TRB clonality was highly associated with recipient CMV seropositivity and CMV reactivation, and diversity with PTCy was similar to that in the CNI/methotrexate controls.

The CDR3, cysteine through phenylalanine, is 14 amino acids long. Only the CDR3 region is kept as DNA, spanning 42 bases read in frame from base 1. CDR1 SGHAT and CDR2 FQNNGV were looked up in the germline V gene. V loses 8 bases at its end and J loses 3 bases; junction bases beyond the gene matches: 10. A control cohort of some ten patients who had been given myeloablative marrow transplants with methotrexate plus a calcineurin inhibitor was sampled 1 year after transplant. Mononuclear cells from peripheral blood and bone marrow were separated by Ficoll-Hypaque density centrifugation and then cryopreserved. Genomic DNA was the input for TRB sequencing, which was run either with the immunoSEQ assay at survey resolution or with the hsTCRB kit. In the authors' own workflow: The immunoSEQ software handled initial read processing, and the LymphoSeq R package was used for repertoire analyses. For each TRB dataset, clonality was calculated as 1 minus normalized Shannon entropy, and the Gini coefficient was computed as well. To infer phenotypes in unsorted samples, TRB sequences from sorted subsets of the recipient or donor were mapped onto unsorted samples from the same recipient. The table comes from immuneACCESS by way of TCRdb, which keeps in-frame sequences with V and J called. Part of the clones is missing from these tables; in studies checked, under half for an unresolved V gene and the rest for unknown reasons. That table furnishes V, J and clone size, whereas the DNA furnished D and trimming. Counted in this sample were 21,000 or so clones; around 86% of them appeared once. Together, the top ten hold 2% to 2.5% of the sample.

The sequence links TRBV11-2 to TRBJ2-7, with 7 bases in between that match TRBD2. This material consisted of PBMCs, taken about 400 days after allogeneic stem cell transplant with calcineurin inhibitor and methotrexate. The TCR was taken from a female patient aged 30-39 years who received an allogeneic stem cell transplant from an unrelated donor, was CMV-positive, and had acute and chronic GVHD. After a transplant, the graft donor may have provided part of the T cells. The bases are TGTGCCAGCCAGTTTGGCGGGAGATACTACGAGCAGTACTTC. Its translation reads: CASQFGGRYYEQYF.